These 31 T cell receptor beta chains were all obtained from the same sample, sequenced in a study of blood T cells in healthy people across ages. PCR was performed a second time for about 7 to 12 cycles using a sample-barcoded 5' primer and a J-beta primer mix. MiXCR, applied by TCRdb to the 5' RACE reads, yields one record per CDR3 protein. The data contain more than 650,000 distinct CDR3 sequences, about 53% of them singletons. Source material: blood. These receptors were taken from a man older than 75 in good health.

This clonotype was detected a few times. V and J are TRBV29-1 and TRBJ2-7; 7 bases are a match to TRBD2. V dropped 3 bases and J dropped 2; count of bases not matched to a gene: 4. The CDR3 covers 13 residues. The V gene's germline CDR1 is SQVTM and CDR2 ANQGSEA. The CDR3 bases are TGCAGCGTTGAGCCTAGCGGAACCTACGAGCAGTACTTC. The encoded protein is CSVEPSGTYEQYF.

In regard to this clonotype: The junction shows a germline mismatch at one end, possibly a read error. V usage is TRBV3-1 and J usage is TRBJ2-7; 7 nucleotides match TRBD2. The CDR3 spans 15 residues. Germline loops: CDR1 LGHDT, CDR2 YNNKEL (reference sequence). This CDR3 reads CASSHTSESVYEQYF. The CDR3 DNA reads TGCGCCAGCAGCCACACTAGCGAGAGTGTCTACGAGCAGTACTTC.

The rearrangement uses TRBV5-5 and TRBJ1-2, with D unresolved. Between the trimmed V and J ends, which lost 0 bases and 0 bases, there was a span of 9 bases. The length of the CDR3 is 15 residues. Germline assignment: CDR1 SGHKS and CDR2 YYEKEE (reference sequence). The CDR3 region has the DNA TGTGCCAGCAGCTTGGCGGCAGCCTCTAACTATGGCTACACCTTC. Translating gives CASSLAAASNYGYTF.

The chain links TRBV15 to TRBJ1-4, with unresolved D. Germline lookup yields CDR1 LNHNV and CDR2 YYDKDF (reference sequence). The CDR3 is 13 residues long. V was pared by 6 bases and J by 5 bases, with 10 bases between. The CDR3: CATRGTANEKLFF. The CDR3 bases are TGTGCCACCAGGGGTACGGCCAATGAAAAACTGTTTTTT.

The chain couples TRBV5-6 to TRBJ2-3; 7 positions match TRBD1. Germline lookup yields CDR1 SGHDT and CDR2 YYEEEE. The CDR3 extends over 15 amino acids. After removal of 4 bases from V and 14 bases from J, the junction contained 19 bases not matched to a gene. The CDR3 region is CASSPGQVAHRYAYF. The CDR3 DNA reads TGTGCCAGCAGCCCAGGACAGGTTGCGCACAGATACGCGTATTTT.

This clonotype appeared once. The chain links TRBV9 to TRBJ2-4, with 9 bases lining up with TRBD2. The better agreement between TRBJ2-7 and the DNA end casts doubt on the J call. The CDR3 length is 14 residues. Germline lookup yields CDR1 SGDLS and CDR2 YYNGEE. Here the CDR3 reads CASSGLGLASEQYF. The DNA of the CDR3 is TGTGCCAGCAGCGGACTAGGACTAGCGTCCGAGCAGTACTTC.

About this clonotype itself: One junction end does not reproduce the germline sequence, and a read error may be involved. The CDR3: CSAGEASGGNYERYF. CDR3 nucleotide sequence: TGCAGTGCTGGGGAGGCTAGCGGGGGGAACTACGAGCGGTACTTC. V and J are TRBV20-1 and TRBJ2-7; 11 bases align to TRBD2. This CDR3 has 15 amino acids. Germline values: CDR1 DFQATT, CDR2 SNEGSKA (reference sequence).

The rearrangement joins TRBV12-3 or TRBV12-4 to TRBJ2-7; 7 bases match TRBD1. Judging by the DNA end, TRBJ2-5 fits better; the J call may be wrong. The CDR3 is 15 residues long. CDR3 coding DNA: TGTGCCAGCAGTTTCTCGACAGGGTTGTCAGAGACCCAGTACTTC. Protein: CASSFSTGLSETQYF.

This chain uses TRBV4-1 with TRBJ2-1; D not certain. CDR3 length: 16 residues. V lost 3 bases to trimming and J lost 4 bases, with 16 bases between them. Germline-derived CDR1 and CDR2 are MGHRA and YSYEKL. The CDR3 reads CASSQGRLDFYNEQFF. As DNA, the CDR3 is TGCGCCAGCAGCCAGGGTCGACTTGACTTTTACAATGAGCAGTTCTTC.

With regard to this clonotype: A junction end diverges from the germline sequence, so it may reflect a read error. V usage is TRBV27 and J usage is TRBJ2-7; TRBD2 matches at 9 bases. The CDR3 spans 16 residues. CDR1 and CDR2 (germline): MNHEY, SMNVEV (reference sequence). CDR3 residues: CASSSPSGMGSYEQYF. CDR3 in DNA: TGTGCTAGCAGTTCCCCTAGCGGGATGGGCTCCTACGAGCAGTACTTC.

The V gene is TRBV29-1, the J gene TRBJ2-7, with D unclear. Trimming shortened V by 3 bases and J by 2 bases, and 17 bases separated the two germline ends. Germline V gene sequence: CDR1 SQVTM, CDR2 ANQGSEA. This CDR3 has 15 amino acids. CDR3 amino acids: CSVDVLAQAAYEQYF. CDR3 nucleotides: TGCAGCGTTGATGTTCTGGCTCAGGCCGCCTACGAGCAGTACTTC.

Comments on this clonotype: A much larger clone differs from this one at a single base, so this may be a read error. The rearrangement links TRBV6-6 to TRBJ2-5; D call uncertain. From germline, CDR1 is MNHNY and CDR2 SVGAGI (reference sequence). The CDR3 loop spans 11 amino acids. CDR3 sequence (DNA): TGTGCCAGCAGTTATCGAGAGGCCCAGTACTTC. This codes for CASSYREAQYF.

The CDR3 loop reads CASRRNKNIQYF. In nucleotides, the CDR3 is TGTGCCAGCAGACGGAACAAAAACATTCAGTACTTC. The chain couples TRBV12-3 or TRBV12-4 to TRBJ2-4; D gene uncertain. The CDR3 length is 12 residues. Trimming pared 6 bases from V and 3 bases from J, leaving 6 bases between.

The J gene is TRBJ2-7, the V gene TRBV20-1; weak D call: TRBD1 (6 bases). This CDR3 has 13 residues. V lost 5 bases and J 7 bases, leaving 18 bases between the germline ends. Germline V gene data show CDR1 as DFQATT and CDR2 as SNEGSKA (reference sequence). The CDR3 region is CSARPGTGNEQYF. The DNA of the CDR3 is TGCAGTGCTCGGCCGGGTACAGGGAATGAGCAGTACTTC.

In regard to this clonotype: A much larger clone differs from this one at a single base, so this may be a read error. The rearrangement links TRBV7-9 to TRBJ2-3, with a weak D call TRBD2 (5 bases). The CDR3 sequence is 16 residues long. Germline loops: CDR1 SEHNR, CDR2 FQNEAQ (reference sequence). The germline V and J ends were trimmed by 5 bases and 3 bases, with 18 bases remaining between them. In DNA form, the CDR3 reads TGTGCCAGCAGCCCCGGACCAGCGGAGTATACAGATACGCAGTATTTT. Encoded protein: CASSPGPAEYTDTQYF.

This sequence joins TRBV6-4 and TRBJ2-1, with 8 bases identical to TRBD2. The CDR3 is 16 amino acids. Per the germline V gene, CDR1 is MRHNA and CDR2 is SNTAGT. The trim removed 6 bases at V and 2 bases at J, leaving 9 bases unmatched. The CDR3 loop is CASRPSGSLTYNEQFF. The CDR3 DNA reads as TGTGCCAGCAGACCGAGCGGGAGCTTAACCTACAATGAGCAGTTCTTC.

The CDR3 here is CSARGDRDFYEQYF. The CDR3 region has the DNA TGCAGTGCTAGAGGGGACAGGGATTTCTACGAGCAGTACTTC. The V gene is TRBV20-1, the J gene TRBJ2-5; 9 bases are a match to TRBD1. The assigned J gene may be wrong: the sequence end matches TRBJ2-7 better. Germline lookup yields CDR1 DFQATT and CDR2 SNEGSKA (reference sequence). This CDR3 has 14 amino acids.

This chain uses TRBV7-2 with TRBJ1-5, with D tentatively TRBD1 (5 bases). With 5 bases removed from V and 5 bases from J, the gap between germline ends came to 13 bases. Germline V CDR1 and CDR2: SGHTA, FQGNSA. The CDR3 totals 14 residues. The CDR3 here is CASSTRQPYQPQHF. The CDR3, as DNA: TGTGCCAGCAGCACCCGACAGCCGTATCAGCCCCAGCATTTT.

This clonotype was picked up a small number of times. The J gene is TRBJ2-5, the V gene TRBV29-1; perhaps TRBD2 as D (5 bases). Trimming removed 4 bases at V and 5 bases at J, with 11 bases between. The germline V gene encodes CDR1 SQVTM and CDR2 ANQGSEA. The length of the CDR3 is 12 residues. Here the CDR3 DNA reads TGCAGCGTTGTTTCCGGGGTGGAGACCCAGTACTTC. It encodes CSVVSGVETQYF.

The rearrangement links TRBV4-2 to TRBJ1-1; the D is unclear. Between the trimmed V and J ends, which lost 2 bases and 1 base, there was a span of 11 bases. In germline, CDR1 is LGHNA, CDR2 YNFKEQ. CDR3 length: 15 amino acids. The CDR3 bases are TGTGCCAGCAGCCAACACAGAGCTGCGAACACTGAAGCTTTCTTT. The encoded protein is CASSQHRAANTEAFF.

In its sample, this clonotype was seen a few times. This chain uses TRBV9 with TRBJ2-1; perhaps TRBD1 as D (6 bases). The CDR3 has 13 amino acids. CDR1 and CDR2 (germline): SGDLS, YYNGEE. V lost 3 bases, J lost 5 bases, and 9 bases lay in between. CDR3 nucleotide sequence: TGTGCCAGCAGCGCACAGGGTAACAATGAGCAGTTCTTC. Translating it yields CASSAQGNNEQFF.

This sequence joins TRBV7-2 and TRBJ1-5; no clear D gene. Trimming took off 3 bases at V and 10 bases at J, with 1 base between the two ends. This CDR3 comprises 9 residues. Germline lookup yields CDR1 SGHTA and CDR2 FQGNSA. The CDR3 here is CASSFPQHF. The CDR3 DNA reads TGTGCCAGCAGCTTCCCCCAGCATTTT.

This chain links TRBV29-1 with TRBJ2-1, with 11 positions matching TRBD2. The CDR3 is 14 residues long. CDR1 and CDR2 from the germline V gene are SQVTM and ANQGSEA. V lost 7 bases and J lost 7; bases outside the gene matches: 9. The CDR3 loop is CSAARGLAVNEQFF. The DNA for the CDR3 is TGCAGCGCAGCTAGGGGACTAGCGGTAAATGAGCAGTTCTTC.

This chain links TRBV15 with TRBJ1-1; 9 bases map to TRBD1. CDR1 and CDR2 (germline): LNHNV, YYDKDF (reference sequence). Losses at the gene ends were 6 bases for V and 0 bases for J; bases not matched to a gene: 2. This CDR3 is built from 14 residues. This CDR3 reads CATRRDRVNTEAFF. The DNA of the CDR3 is TGTGCCACCAGGAGGGACAGGGTGAACACTGAAGCTTTCTTT.

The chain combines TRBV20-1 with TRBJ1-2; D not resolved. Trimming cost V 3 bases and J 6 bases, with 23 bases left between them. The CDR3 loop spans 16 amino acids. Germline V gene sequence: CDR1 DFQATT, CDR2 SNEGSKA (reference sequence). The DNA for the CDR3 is TGCAGTGCTAGTCCCGTCCCTCCCCAGGTAACGGATGGCTACACCTTC. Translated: CSASPVPPQVTDGYTF.

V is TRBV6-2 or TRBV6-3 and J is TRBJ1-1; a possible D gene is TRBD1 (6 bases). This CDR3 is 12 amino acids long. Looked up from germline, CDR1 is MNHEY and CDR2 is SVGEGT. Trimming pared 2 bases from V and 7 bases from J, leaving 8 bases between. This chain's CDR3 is CASSYAQGEAFF. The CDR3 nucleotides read TGTGCCAGCAGTTACGCACAGGGTGAAGCTTTCTTT.

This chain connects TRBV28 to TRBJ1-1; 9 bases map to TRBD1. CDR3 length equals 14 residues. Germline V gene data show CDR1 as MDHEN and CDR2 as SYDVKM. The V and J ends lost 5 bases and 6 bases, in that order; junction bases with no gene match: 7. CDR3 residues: CASSRTGAFAEAFF. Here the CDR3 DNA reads TGTGCCAGCAGTAGGACAGGGGCCTTCGCTGAAGCTTTCTTT.

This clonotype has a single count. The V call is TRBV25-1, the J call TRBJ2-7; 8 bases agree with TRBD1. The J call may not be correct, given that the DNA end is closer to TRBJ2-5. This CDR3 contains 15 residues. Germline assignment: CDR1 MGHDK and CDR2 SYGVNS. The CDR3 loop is CASSEYRTGIETQYF. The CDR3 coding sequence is TGTGCCAGCAGTGAATACCGGACAGGGATAGAGACCCAGTACTTC.

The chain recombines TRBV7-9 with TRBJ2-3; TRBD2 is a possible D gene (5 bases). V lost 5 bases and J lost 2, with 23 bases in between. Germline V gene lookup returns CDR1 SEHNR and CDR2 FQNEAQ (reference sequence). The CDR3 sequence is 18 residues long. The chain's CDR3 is CASSRLDFRLEVTDTQYF. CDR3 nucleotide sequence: TGTGCCAGCAGCCGCTTGGACTTCCGCCTAGAAGTCACAGATACGCAGTATTTT.

The CDR3 region is CGAGGQGGEKLFF. The CDR3 DNA reads TGCGGAGCCGGAGGACAGGGAGGTGAAAAACTGTTTTTT. The gene calls are TRBV20-1 and TRBJ1-4, with 8 nucleotides matching TRBD1. The CDR3 contains 13 residues. From germline, CDR1 is DFQATT and CDR2 SNEGSKA (reference sequence).

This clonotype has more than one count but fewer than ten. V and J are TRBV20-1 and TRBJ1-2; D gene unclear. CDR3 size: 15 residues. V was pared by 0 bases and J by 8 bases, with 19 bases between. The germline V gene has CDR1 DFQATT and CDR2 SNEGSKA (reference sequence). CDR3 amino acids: CSARDHESLRKGYTF. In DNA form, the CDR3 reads TGCAGTGCTAGAGATCATGAGTCCCTCAGGAAAGGCTACACCTTC.